This is a list of T cell receptor beta chains from one sample in a study of T cells in Graves' hyperthyroidism and ophthalmopathy. TCRdb fed the multiplex PCR reads into MiXCR, producing one record per CDR3 protein. The table lists around 620,000 distinct CDR3 sequences, around 15% of them singletons. Material: blood. These receptors were obtained from a woman in her thirties with Graves' hyperthyroidism. The CDR3 runs from the conserved cysteine through the conserved F or W. Each record gives: CDR3 protein, CDR3 DNA, D gene, V gene, J gene, clone size. The D gene is left open where the match is weak. The listing skips clone size in some rows; elsewhere it reads once, few, many or a size class.

CDR3: CASSLAGVRNEQYF
DNA: TGTGCCAGCAGCCTAGCGGGAGTCAGAAACGAGCAGTACTTC
D: TRBD2
V: TRBV11-2
J: TRBJ2-7
size: many

CDR3: CSARTPAGDEQYF
DNA: TGCAGTGCTCGGACACCTGCGGGGGACGAGCAGTACTTC
D: TRBD2
V: TRBV20-1
J: TRBJ2-7
size: few

CDR3: CSARFRGLAGVETQYF
DNA: TGCAGTGCTAGATTCCGGGGACTAGCGGGAGTGGAGACGCAGTATTTT
D: TRBD2
V: TRBV20-1
J: TRBJ2-3
size: many

CDR3: CATSGNSGANVLTF
DNA: TGTGCCACCAGTGGAAACTCTGGGGCCAACGTCCTGACTTTC
D: -
V: TRBV24-1
J: TRBJ2-6
size: -

CDR3: CATSSRGRGTGELFF
DNA: TGTGCCACCTCTAGTCGGGGACGCGGCACCGGGGAGCTGTTTTTT
D: -
V: TRBV6-1
J: TRBJ2-2
size: few

CDR3: CASTRDYGYTF
DNA: TGTGCCAGCACCAGGGACTATGGCTACACCTTC
D: -
V: TRBV28
J: TRBJ1-2
size: many

CDR3: CASSRGTGRDGYTF
DNA: TGTGCCAGCAGCCGCGGGACAGGGAGGGATGGCTACACCTTC
D: TRBD1
V: TRBV2
J: TRBJ1-2
size: many

CDR3: CASSQGTGGLNEQFF
DNA: TGTGCCAGCAGCCAAGGGACGGGAGGGTTAAATGAGCAGTTCTTC
D: TRBD2
V: TRBV3-1
J: TRBJ2-1
size: many

CDR3: CSARDAAAGDSNEQYF
DNA: TGCAGTGCTAGAGATGCGGCAGCGGGAGATAGTAACGAGCAGTACTTC
D: TRBD2
V: TRBV20-1
J: TRBJ2-7
size: -

CDR3: CASRWQVNQPQHF
DNA: TGTGCCAGCAGATGGCAGGTCAATCAGCCCCAGCATTTT
D: -
V: TRBV6-2/TRBV6-3
J: TRBJ1-5
size: many

CDR3: CASSSSGAGVGETQYF
DNA: TGTGCCAGCAGCTCGTCGGGAGCGGGAGTAGGAGAGACCCAGTACTTC
D: TRBD2
V: TRBV7-2
J: TRBJ2-5
size: few

CDR3: CSVIPLAPNTEAFF
DNA: TGCAGCGTTATTCCTTTGGCCCCGAACACTGAAGCTTTCTTT
D: -
V: TRBV29-1
J: TRBJ1-1
size: medium-sized

CDR3: CASSWTSSTDTQYF
DNA: TGCGCCAGCAGCTGGACTAGCAGCACAGATACGCAGTATTTT
D: TRBD2
V: TRBV5-1
J: TRBJ2-3
size: many

CDR3: CASKGGRFNEQFF
DNA: TGTGCCAGCAAGGGGGGCCGCTTCAATGAGCAGTTCTTC
D: -
V: TRBV12-3/TRBV12-4
J: TRBJ2-1
size: many

CDR3: CASSPGVAGGITGELFF
DNA: TGTGCCAGCAGCCCCGGGGTAGCGGGAGGGATCACCGGGGAGCTGTTTTTT
D: TRBD2
V: TRBV12-3/TRBV12-4
J: TRBJ2-2
size: few

CDR3: CASSPGYSYEQYF
DNA: TGTGCCAGCAGCCCTGGGTACTCCTACGAGCAGTACTTC
D: -
V: TRBV7-2
J: TRBJ2-7
size: many

CDR3: CSARARPTNYGYTF
DNA: TGCAGTGCTAGAGCCCGCCCGACTAACTATGGCTACACCTTC
D: -
V: TRBV20-1
J: TRBJ1-2
size: -

CDR3: CASSTRKGTGELFF
DNA: TGTGCCAGCAGCACCCGCAAGGGGACCGGGGAGCTGTTTTTT
D: -
V: TRBV13
J: TRBJ2-2
size: -

CDR3: CASSVGSSRANEKLFF
DNA: TGTGCCAGCAGCGTAGGTTCCTCGAGGGCTAATGAAAAACTGTTTTTT
D: -
V: TRBV9
J: TRBJ1-4
size: -

CDR3: CSARDGLGTDTQYF
DNA: TGCAGTGCTAGAGATGGGTTAGGTACAGATACGCAGTATTTT
D: -
V: TRBV20-1
J: TRBJ2-3
size: many

CDR3: CASSPPRREEAFF
DNA: TGTGCCAGCTCACCACCGAGGAGGGAAGAGGCTTTCTTT
D: -
V: TRBV18
J: TRBJ1-1
size: -

CDR3: CATSDLEAGGIQYF
DNA: TGTGCCACCAGTGATTTGGAGGCCGGGGGCATTCAGTACTTC
D: -
V: TRBV24-1
J: TRBJ2-4
size: few

CDR3: CASSYRDGELFF
DNA: TGTGCCAGCAGTTACCGGGACGGGGAGCTGTTTTTT
D: -
V: TRBV27
J: TRBJ2-2
size: many

CDR3: CASSEAQNWGSYEQYF
DNA: TGTGCCAGCAGTGAGGCTCAGAATTGGGGCTCCTACGAGCAGTACTTC
D: -
V: TRBV2
J: TRBJ2-7
size: many

CDR3: CSVARDSNSGETQYF
DNA: TGCAGCGTTGCTAGGGACTCAAATAGCGGGGAGACCCAGTACTTC
D: TRBD2
V: TRBV29-1
J: TRBJ2-5
size: -

CDR3: CASSFREKASTDTQYF
DNA: TGTGCCAGCTCGTTCCGGGAGAAGGCTAGCACAGATACGCAGTATTTT
D: -
V: TRBV7-9
J: TRBJ2-3
size: many

CDR3: CASSLWGVNTQYF
DNA: TGTGCCAGCAGCTTGTGGGGGGTAAATACGCAGTATTTT
D: -
V: TRBV11-2
J: TRBJ2-3
size: many

CDR3: CASNLGLANYEQYF
DNA: TGCGCCAGCAACTTAGGACTAGCGAATTACGAGCAGTACTTC
D: TRBD2
V: TRBV5-1
J: TRBJ2-7
size: many

CDR3: CAFTRDRGYEQYF
DNA: TGTGCCTTTACCCGGGACAGGGGCTACGAGCAGTACTTC
D: TRBD1
V: TRBV30
J: TRBJ2-7
size: many

CDR3: CASRHGGETQYF
DNA: TGTGCCAGCCGTCATGGGGGCGAGACCCAGTACTTC
D: -
V: TRBV6-1
J: TRBJ2-5
size: -

CDR3: CSVELGVYGYTF
DNA: TGCAGCGTTGAATTAGGGGTCTATGGCTACACCTTC
D: -
V: TRBV29-1
J: TRBJ1-2
size: -

CDR3: CASRDPSRREQFF
DNA: TGTGCCAGCAGGGACCCGTCCCGGCGGGAGCAGTTCTTC
D: -
V: TRBV9
J: TRBJ2-1
size: few

CDR3: CASSSPDYTGNTEAFF
DNA: TGTGCCAGCAGCTCCCCAGATTATACAGGGAACACTGAAGCTTTCTTT
D: -
V: TRBV7-8
J: TRBJ1-1
size: many

CDR3: CASSGREAGELFF
DNA: TGTGCCAGCAGCGGCAGGGAGGCCGGGGAGCTGTTTTTT
D: -
V: TRBV27
J: TRBJ2-2
size: many

CDR3: CASSQGRRRPDNEQFF
DNA: TGTGCCAGCAGCCAGGGACGGAGAAGGCCAGACAATGAGCAGTTCTTC
D: -
V: TRBV28
J: TRBJ2-1
size: -

CDR3: CASSLFLPGNVLSPQHF
DNA: TGTGCCAGCAGCTTGTTTTTGCCAGGGAACGTTCTTTCGCCCCAGCATTTT
D: -
V: TRBV5-5
J: TRBJ1-5
size: -

CDR3: CASSPPGTAKNIQYF
DNA: TGTGCCAGCTCACCACCGGGAACAGCCAAAAACATTCAGTACTTC
D: -
V: TRBV18
J: TRBJ2-4
size: few